These 8 T cell receptor beta chains came from one sample sequenced in a study of blood T cell repertoires in COVID-19. Sequenced by immunoSEQ multiplex PCR; TCRdb stores in-frame clones only, minus some. The table has over 100,000 clones, approximately 80% seen once; the top ten hold roughly 8.1%. Sequencing was carried out using peripheral blood. These receptors were collected from a woman aged 60-70 years with active or convalescent COVID-19.

This rearrangement joins TRBV25-1 to TRBJ2-5; 7 positions agree with TRBD1. Per the germline V gene, CDR1 is MGHDK and CDR2 is SYGVNS. Losses at the gene ends were 4 bases for V and 5 bases for J; bases not matched to a gene: 7. There are 14 residues in the CDR3. The CDR3 nucleotides are TGTGCCAGCAGTGTCGCAAGGGGGCAGGAGACCCAGTACTTC. Translation: CASSVARGQETQYF. Together with reference TRBV25-1 and TRBJ2-5, the CDR3 gives the full variable domain: EADIYQTPRYLVIGTGKKITLECSQTMGHDKMYWYQQDPGMELHLIHYSYGVNSTEKGDLSSESTVSRIRTEHFPLTLESARPSHTSQYLCASSVARGQETQYFGPGTRLLVL.

This chain links TRBV30 with TRBJ1-4; 7 nucleotides align to TRBD1. Trimming at V came to 2 bases and at J to 4 bases, leaving 7 bases not matched to a gene. Germline V CDR1 and CDR2: GTSNPN, SVGIG (reference sequence). The length of the CDR3 is 15 residues. The CDR3 coding sequence is TGTGCCTGGAGTCCCACGCAGGGGGTTAATGAAAAACTGTTTTTT. Translation gives CAWSPTQGVNEKLFF.

The genes are TRBV6-1 and TRBJ2-5; no clear D gene. The CDR3 contains 13 residues. Germline V gene lookup returns CDR1 MNHNS and CDR2 SASEGT. Trimming removed 2 bases from V and 8 bases from J, with 12 bases in between. The CDR3 spells CASSERRSPTQYF. In DNA form, the CDR3 reads TGTGCCAGCAGTGAACGGAGATCCCCAACCCAGTACTTC.

This chain connects TRBV29-1 to TRBJ1-2; 7 bases fit TRBD1. Germline CDR1 and CDR2: SQVTM and ANQGSEA. With V trimmed by 3 bases and J by 6 bases, 10 bases remained unmatched. This CDR3 has 14 amino acids. CDR3 DNA: TGCAGCGTTGAGTTGGACAGGAGAGTAAATGGCTACACCTTC. Residues: CSVELDRRVNGYTF.

The chain employs TRBV28 and TRBJ2-1, with 10 positions matching TRBD2. CDR1 MDHEN and CDR2 SYDVKM come from the germline V gene. The CDR3 runs 15 residues. Losses at the gene ends were 3 bases for V and 6 bases for J; bases not matched to a gene: 5. The CDR3 loop is CASSFHSGGTNEQFF. CDR3 bases: TGTGCCAGCAGTTTTCATAGCGGGGGGACCAATGAGCAGTTCTTC.

The chain combines TRBV28 with TRBJ2-7, with 10 bases that match TRBD1. This CDR3 contains 15 residues. With 5 bases clipped from V and 4 bases from J, the junction kept 8 bases outside the gene matches. The germline V gene has CDR1 MDHEN and CDR2 SYDVKM. CDR3 in amino acids: CASSPLGQGGYEQYV. DNA of the CDR3: TGTGCCAGCAGTCCCCTCGGACAGGGGGGATACGAGCAGTACGTC.

The CDR3 bases are TGTGCCAGCAGCTTAAGGAGGGCTTTATCCTACAATGAGCAGTTCTTC. This gives the protein CASSLRRALSYNEQFF. This chain uses TRBV7-2 with TRBJ2-1; TRBD2 is a possible D gene (6 bases). V was trimmed by 2 bases and J by 1 base, leaving 12 bases between them. Looked up from germline, CDR1 is SGHTA and CDR2 is FQGNSA. This CDR3 has 16 residues.

The chain employs TRBV11-3 and TRBJ2-7; D might be TRBD1 (6 bases). The CDR3 spans 16 residues. In germline, CDR1 is SGHNT, CDR2 YENEEA. Trimming left V 0 bases short and J 0 bases short, with 12 bases between. CDR3 region: CASSLESQGGSYEQYF. The CDR3 nucleotides are TGTGCCAGCAGCTTAGAATCCCAAGGGGGCTCCTACGAGCAGTACTTC.